These 28 T cell receptor beta chains originate from one sample sequenced in a study of cytomegalovirus exposure and HLA in healthy donors. The PCR ran on 60 Vbeta and 13 Jbeta primers. Sequencing used immunoSEQ multiplex PCR; TCRdb keeps in-frame clones, though not all of them. This table has about 150,000 clones, around 80% appearing once. The source material was PBMCs. These receptors all come from a male donor in good health and CMV-seronegative.

The V call is TRBV5-1, the J call TRBJ1-2, with TRBD1 as a possible D gene (5 bases). Germline V gene sequence: CDR1 SGHRS, CDR2 YFSETQ. Trimming pared 0 bases from V and 6 bases from J, leaving 12 bases between. This CDR3 comprises 14 residues. The CDR3 DNA is TGCGCCAGCAGCTTGGAGACAGTAACAAATGGCTACACCTTC. Protein: CASSLETVTNGYTF.

The V call is TRBV4-3, the J call TRBJ2-7; TRBD1 might be the D (6 bases). V lost 2 bases, J lost 6 bases, and 11 bases lay in between. This CDR3 comprises 13 residues. Germline assignment: CDR1 LGHNA and CDR2 YSLEER. This CDR3 is CASSQIQGSEQYF. In nucleotides, the CDR3 is TGCGCCAGCAGCCAAATACAGGGATCCGAGCAGTACTTC.

This clone was counted between two and nine times. The rearrangement uses TRBV5-5 and TRBJ2-3, with a tentative D call TRBD1 (6 bases). Germline V gene data show CDR1 as SGHKS and CDR2 as YYEKEE (reference sequence). The ends were cut back, 1 base at V and 5 bases at J, with 14 bases in the middle. The length of the CDR3 is 15 residues. The CDR3 loop reads CASSLKGDRRDTQYF. The CDR3 DNA reads TGTGCCAGCAGCTTGAAGGGGGACCGACGAGATACGCAGTATTTT.

The chain joins TRBV7-9 to TRBJ2-2; 7 nucleotides line up with TRBD1. The V gene end was trimmed by 8 bases and the J gene end by 4 bases; junction bases not matched to a gene: 10. The CDR3 totals 15 residues. Per the germline V gene, CDR1 is SEHNR and CDR2 is FQNEAQ (reference sequence). The CDR3 nucleotides read TGTGCCAGCGTAACCGGGACAGAAAGCACCGGGGAGCTGTTTTTT. It encodes CASVTGTESTGELFF.

This chain joins TRBV5-1 and TRBJ2-1, with 8 positions matching TRBD2. The CDR3 has 16 residues. J lost 0 bases, V lost 4 bases, and 6 bases had no gene match. CDR1 is SGHRS, CDR2 YFSETQ, per germline. CDR3 bases: TGCGCCAGCAGCCCGGGAGGGGGGGGCTCCTACAATGAGCAGTTCTTC. This encodes CASSPGGGGSYNEQFF. The whole variable domain, remainder taken from reference TRBV5-1 and TRBJ2-1, is KAGVTQTPRYLIKTRGQQVTLSCSPISGHRSVSWYQQTPGQGLQFLFEYFSETQRNKGNFPGRFSGRQFSNSRSEMNVSTLELGDSALYLCASSPGGGGSYNEQFFGPGTRLTVL.

The rearrangement joins TRBV10-1 to TRBJ2-7; 7 bases match TRBD2. The CDR3 runs to 16 residues. Germline CDR1 and CDR2: WNHNN and SYGVQD (reference sequence). With 0 bases clipped from V and 4 bases from J, the junction kept 9 bases outside the gene matches. This CDR3 reads CASSESQSGDRYEQYF. CDR3 nucleotides: TGCGCCAGCAGTGAGTCACAAAGCGGGGACCGTTACGAGCAGTACTTC.

The rearrangement joins TRBV27 to TRBJ2-7; D uncertain. Trimming removed 0 bases from V and 4 bases from J, with 13 bases in between. CDR1 is MNHEY, CDR2 SMNVEV, per germline (reference sequence). The CDR3 loop spans 15 amino acids. The CDR3 is CASSLSALTLYEQYF. As DNA, the CDR3 is TGTGCCAGCAGTTTATCTGCTCTAACCCTTTACGAGCAGTACTTC.

In this sample, this clone turned up once. The rearrangement joins TRBV14 to TRBJ2-2, with 8 bases lining up with TRBD2. The CDR3 runs to 17 residues. CDR1 and CDR2 (germline): SGHDN, FVKESK. V shed 4 bases, J shed 5 bases, and the junction held 12 bases outside the gene matches. Here the CDR3 reads CASSPGLANSGTGELFF. The CDR3 nucleotides read TGTGCCAGCAGCCCTGGACTAGCAAATTCCGGGACCGGGGAGCTGTTTTTT.

The rearrangement links TRBV5-4 to TRBJ2-7; TRBD1 might be the D (5 bases). V gave up 0 bases and J gave up 9 bases, with 19 bases separating them. The CDR3 extends over 15 amino acids. Germline values: CDR1 SGHNT, CDR2 YYREEE (reference sequence). CDR3 loop: CASSLDQGILSGQYF. Here the CDR3 DNA reads TGTGCCAGCAGCTTGGATCAGGGAATACTTTCGGGGCAGTACTTC. The full variable domain, completed using reference TRBV5-4 and TRBJ2-7, is ETGVTQSPTHLIKTRGQQVTLRCSSQSGHNTVSWYQQALGQGPQFIFQYYREEENGRGNFPPRFSGLQFPNYSSELNVNALELDDSALYLCASSLDQGILSGQYFGPGTRLTVT.

A few counts support this clone. This chain joins TRBV5-4 and TRBJ1-1; the D gene is possibly TRBD1 (5 bases). There are 14 residues in the CDR3. The germline V gene has CDR1 SGHNT and CDR2 YYREEE (reference sequence). V lost 1 base and J 0 bases, leaving 7 bases between the germline ends. CDR3 nucleotide sequence: TGTGCCAGCAGCTTGCCGGGGGTGAACACTGAAGCTTTCTTT. Its translation is CASSLPGVNTEAFF.

The chain uses TRBV7-9 and TRBJ2-7; 7 bases match TRBD1. In germline, CDR1 is SEHNR, CDR2 FQNEAQ (reference sequence). CDR3 length: 14 residues. V shed 5 bases, J shed 2 bases, and the junction held 6 bases outside the gene matches. The CDR3 loop is CASSIDRVPYEQYF. The DNA of the CDR3 is TGTGCCAGCAGCATCGACAGGGTCCCCTACGAGCAGTACTTC.

As for this clone: At the DNA level, this CDR3 is encoded by other sequences in the same sample as well. The chain uses TRBV9 and TRBJ2-3; 9 bases align to TRBD2. This CDR3 region has 18 residues. J was trimmed by 2 bases and V by 0 bases; bases with no gene match: 10. Germline CDR1 and CDR2: SGDLS and YYNGEE. Written as DNA, the CDR3 is TGTGCCAGCAGCGTAGAGTTAGCGGGGGCACCTGCCACAGATACGCAGTATTTT. As protein: CASSVELAGAPATDTQYF.

V and J are TRBV2 and TRBJ1-2; tentative D call: TRBD1 (6 bases). The germline V gene has CDR1 SNHLY and CDR2 FYNNEI. The CDR3 spans 15 residues. Trimming shortened V by 5 bases and J by 4 bases, and 17 bases separated the two germline ends. CDR3 bases: TGTGCCAGCAGTTACTCGGACAGTCTTATCTATGGCTACACCTTC. It yields the protein CASSYSDSLIYGYTF.

In this sample, this clone turned up a few times. V is TRBV7-2 and J is TRBJ2-7; 13 nucleotides agree with TRBD2. CDR1 SGHTA and CDR2 FQGNSA come from the germline V gene. V lost 5 bases and J lost 6; bases outside the gene matches: 4. The length of the CDR3 is 14 residues. The CDR3 DNA reads as TGTGCCAGCAGCGGGACTAGCGGGATCTCCGAGCAGTACTTC. Its protein product is CASSGTSGISEQYF.

The chain joins TRBV18 to TRBJ2-7; 8 nucleotides match TRBD2. The CDR3 covers 16 residues. The germline CDR1 and CDR2 sequences are KGHSH and LQKENI. With V trimmed by 5 bases and J by 4 bases, 13 bases remained unmatched. CDR3 sequence reads: CASSSDPTSGRYEQYF. In DNA, the CDR3 is TGTGCCAGCTCATCCGACCCCACTAGCGGCCGGTACGAGCAGTACTTC.

V usage is TRBV9 and J usage is TRBJ2-1, with TRBD1 as a possible D gene (5 bases). Germline CDR1 and CDR2: SGDLS and YYNGEE. V gave up 0 bases and J gave up 7 bases, with 17 bases separating them. This CDR3 has 16 amino acids. The CDR3 DNA sequence: TGTGCCAGCAGCGTAGGGGCCCTAGGGGAATTGAATGAGCAGTTCTTC. Protein: CASSVGALGELNEQFF.

V usage is TRBV5-4 and J usage is TRBJ1-2; 12 nucleotides align to TRBD1. The CDR3 is made up of 17 amino acids. Trimming cost V 4 bases and J 2 bases; bases outside gene matches: 9. The V gene's germline CDR1 is SGHNT and CDR2 YYREEE (reference sequence). The CDR3 DNA reads as TGTGCCAGCAGCCCAACGCGAGGGACAGGGGGCAACTATGGCTACACCTTC. Translated: CASSPTRGTGGNYGYTF.

CDR3 in amino acids: CASSLVRTGVQETQYF. The CDR3 DNA sequence: TGTGCCAGCAGCTTGGTCCGGACAGGGGTCCAAGAGACCCAGTACTTC. V and J are TRBV5-8 and TRBJ2-5, with TRBD1 identical over 9 bases. V was pared by 0 bases and J by 1 base, with 4 bases of the junction left unmatched. This CDR3 has 16 amino acids. Germline V gene data show CDR1 as SGHTS and CDR2 as YDEGEE.

CDR3 nucleotide sequence: TGTGCCAGCAGCTTGGCAATGACCCAGTACTTC. Its protein is CASSLAMTQYF. The chain has TRBV5-6 and TRBJ2-5; D is ambiguous. CDR1 SGHDT and CDR2 YYEEEE come from the germline V gene. The CDR3 loop spans 11 amino acids. Trimming took off 0 bases at V and 7 bases at J, with 4 bases between the two ends. The full variable domain, rest sourced from reference TRBV5-6 and TRBJ2-5, is DAGVTQSPTHLIKTRGQQVTLRCSPKSGHDTVSWYQQALGQGPQFIFQYYEEEERQRGNFPDRFSGHQFPNYSSELNVNALLLGDSALYLCASSLAMTQYFGPGTRLLVL.

As concerns this clone: An end of the junction differs from the germline gene, which may be a read error. The V gene is TRBV30, the J gene TRBJ1-2, with TRBD1 as a possible D gene (5 bases). CDR1 and CDR2 (germline): GTSNPN, SVGIG (reference sequence). The CDR3 runs to 13 residues. CDR3 nucleotides: TGTGCCTGGAGTCTAGCGAGGGGAGCTGGCTACCCCTTC. Its translation: CAWSLARGAGYPF.

This clone was seen more than once but under ten times. The V gene is TRBV7-9, the J gene TRBJ1-6; D might be TRBD1 (6 bases). From germline, CDR1 is SEHNR and CDR2 FQNEAQ (reference sequence). Deletions cut 5 bases from V and 5 bases from J, with 13 bases between. CDR3 length: 15 residues. This CDR3 reads CASSITGIHNSPLHF. In DNA, the CDR3 is TGTGCCAGCAGCATCACAGGGATTCATAATTCACCCCTCCACTTT.

This clone has more than one count but fewer than ten. V usage is TRBV9 and J usage is TRBJ2-5; TRBD2 matches 8 bases. Germline CDR1 and CDR2: SGDLS and YYNGEE. There are 14 residues in the CDR3. V dropped 3 bases and J dropped 5; count of bases not matched to a gene: 6. CDR3 bases: TGTGCCAGCAGCGCCGGACTAGCCGGCGAGACCCAGTACTTC. Translated: CASSAGLAGETQYF.

The chain has TRBV14 and TRBJ2-5, with TRBD2 matching over 13 bases. The CDR3 contains 15 residues. Germline-derived CDR1 and CDR2 are SGHDN and FVKESK. V lost 4 bases and J lost 5; bases outside the gene matches: 4. The CDR3 region has the DNA TGTGCCAGCAGCCGAGGGACTAGCGGGGTGGAGACCCAGTACTTC. Protein sequence: CASSRGTSGVETQYF.

This chain joins TRBV11-3 and TRBJ2-3; D gene uncertain. The germline CDR1 and CDR2 sequences are SGHNT and YENEEA. V was shortened by 1 base and J by 2 bases, with 10 bases between the two germline ends. The CDR3 has 15 residues. CDR3: CASSLGGLHTDTQYF. For the CDR3, the DNA is TGTGCCAGCAGCTTAGGCGGTTTACACACAGATACGCAGTATTTT.

The chain uses TRBV6-1 and TRBJ2-3, with TRBD2 matching over 8 bases. Germline V gives CDR1 MNHNS, CDR2 SASEGT. The CDR3 has 17 residues. Trimming cost V 4 bases and J 1 base; bases outside gene matches: 10. In nucleotides, the CDR3 is TGTGCCAGCAGTGGGGCTAGCGGGCTCCTCGGCACAGATACGCAGTATTTT. It specifies CASSGASGLLGTDTQYF.

The sample holds one count of this clone. Relative to the germline gene, one junction end is altered; a read error may explain this. The chain combines TRBV2 with TRBJ1-2; D ambiguous. This CDR3 has 15 residues. Germline V lookup: CDR1 SNHLY, CDR2 FYNNEI. The DNA for the CDR3 is TGTGCCAGCAGACCCCCAAGGGAGGCGGACTATGGCTACCCCTTC. Translating gives CASRPPREADYGYPF.

V is TRBV4-1 and J is TRBJ2-5, with D hard to call. This CDR3 spans 15 amino acids. Germline loops: CDR1 MGHRA, CDR2 YSYEKL. The V end lost 0 bases, the J end lost 5 bases, and 13 bases lay between the germline ends. CDR3 amino acids: CASSQESPPRETQYF. The CDR3 nucleotides read TGCGCCAGCAGCCAAGAATCCCCTCCCCGGGAGACCCAGTACTTC.

CDR3 DNA: TGTGCCTGGAGTGTACGCGACAGAAACACCATATATTTT. Translated: CAWSVRDRNTIYF. This chain joins TRBV30 and TRBJ1-3; D remains ambiguous. The V gene lost 0 bases and the J gene lost 5 bases, with 8 bases spanning the gap. CDR1 is GTSNPN, CDR2 SVGIG, per germline (reference sequence). This CDR3 contains 13 residues.